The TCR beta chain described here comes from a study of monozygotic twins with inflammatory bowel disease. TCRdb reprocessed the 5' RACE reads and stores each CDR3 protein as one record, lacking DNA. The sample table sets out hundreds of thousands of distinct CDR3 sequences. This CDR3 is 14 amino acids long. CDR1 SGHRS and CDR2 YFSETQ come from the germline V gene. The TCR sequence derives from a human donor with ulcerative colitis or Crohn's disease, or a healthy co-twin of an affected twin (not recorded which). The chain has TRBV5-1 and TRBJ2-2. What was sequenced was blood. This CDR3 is CASSLDVGPGELFF.